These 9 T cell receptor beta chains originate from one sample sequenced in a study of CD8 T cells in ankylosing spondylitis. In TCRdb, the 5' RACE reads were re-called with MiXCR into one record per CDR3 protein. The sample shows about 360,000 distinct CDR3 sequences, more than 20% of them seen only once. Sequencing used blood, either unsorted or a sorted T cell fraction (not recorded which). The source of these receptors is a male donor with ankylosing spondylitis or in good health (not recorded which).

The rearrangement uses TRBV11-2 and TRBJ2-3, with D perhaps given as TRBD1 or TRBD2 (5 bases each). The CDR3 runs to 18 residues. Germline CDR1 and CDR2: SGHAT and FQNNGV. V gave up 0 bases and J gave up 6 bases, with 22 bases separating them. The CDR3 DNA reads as TGTGCCAGCAGCTTAGATCGGGGCAAATCCTACCCAACGGATACGCAGTATTTT. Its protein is CASSLDRGKSYPTDTQYF.

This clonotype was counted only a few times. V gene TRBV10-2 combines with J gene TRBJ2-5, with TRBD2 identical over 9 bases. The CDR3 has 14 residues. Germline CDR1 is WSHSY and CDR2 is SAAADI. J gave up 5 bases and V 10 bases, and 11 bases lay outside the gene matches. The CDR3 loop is CATDVRGGLETQYF. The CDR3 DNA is TGCGCCACGGACGTGCGGGGGGGCCTCGAGACCCAGTACTTC.

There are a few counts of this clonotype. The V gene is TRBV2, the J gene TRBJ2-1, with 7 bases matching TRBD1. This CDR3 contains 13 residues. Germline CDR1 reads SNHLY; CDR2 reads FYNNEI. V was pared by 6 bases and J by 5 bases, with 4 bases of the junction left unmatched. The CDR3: CASSGTAHNEQFF. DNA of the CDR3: TGTGCCAGCAGCGGGACAGCACACAATGAGCAGTTCTTC.

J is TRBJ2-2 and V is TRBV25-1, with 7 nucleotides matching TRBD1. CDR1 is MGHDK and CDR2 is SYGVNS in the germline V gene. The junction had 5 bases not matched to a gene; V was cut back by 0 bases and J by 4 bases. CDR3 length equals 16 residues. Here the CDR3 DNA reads TGTGCCAGCAGTGAATATGGAACAGGGGCCACCGGGGAGCTGTTTTTT. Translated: CASSEYGTGATGELFF.

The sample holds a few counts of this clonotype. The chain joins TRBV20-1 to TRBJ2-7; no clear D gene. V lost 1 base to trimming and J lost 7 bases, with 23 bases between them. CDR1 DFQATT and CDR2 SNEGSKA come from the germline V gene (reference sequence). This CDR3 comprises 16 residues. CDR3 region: CSARAHATPAWVEQYF. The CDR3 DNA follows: TGCAGTGCTAGAGCCCACGCGACTCCCGCCTGGGTTGAGCAGTACTTC.

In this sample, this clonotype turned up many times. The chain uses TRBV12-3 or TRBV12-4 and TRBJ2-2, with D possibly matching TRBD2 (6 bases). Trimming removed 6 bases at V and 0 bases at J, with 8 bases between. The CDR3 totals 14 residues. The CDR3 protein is CASSRDSNTGELFF. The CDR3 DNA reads TGTGCCAGCAGCCGGGACTCGAACACCGGGGAGCTGTTTTTT.

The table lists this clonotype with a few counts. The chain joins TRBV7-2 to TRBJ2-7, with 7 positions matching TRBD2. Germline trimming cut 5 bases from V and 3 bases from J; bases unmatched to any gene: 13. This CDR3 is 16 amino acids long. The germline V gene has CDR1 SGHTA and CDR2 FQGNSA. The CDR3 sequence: CASSAYVGGGSYEQYF. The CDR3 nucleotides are TGTGCCAGCAGCGCATACGTCGGCGGGGGTAGCTACGAGCAGTACTTC.

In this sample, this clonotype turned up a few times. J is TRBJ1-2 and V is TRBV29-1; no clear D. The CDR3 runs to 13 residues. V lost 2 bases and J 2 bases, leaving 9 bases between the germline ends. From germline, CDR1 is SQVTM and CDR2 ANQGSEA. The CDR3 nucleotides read TGCAGCGTTGAAACCTCCGGGAACTATGGCTACACCTTC. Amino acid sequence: CSVETSGNYGYTF.

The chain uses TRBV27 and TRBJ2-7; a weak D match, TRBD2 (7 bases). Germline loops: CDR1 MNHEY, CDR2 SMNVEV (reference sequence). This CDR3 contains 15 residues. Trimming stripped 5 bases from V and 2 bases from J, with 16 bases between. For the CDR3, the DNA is TGTGCCAGCAGTGCTGTAGGGGGGGGGCCCTACGAGCAGTACTTC. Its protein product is CASSAVGGGPYEQYF.